This T cell receptor beta chain is from a study of vaccination and CD4 T cells after COVID-19. General study points: Early post-infection timepoints were not included, and relatively few convalescent patients were studied.

Concerning this clonotype: Its antigen is not known.

The Oncomine TCR Beta short-read assay sequenced DNA from cultured CD4+ T cells. Extraction of genomic DNA was performed on cultured CD4+ T cells. TCRdb redid the calling of the PCR reads with MiXCR, one entry per CDR3 protein. The table includes thousands of distinct CDR3 sequences, 35% to 50% detected once. Germline assignment: CDR1 MNHEY and CDR2 SVGAGI. The CDR3 contains 15 residues. The ends were cut back, 0 bases at V and 2 bases at J, with 11 bases in the middle. As for treatment: roughly nine-day PBMC culture with coronavirus spike peptide pools or control peptides (ViraFEST assay). Collection of the unexposed donor's CD4+ T cells took place before the COVID-19 pandemic (2011-2018). Once peptide pools had expanded antigen-specific T cells, ViraFEST sequenced TCRs.

The chain combines TRBV6-5 with TRBJ2-7; the D gene is possibly TRBD1 (6 bases). The specimen sequenced was CD4+ T cells from blood, cultured in vitro. The receptor was derived from a human donor in good health. CDR3 sequence (DNA): TGTGCCAGCAGTTACTCGGGACATGGACCCTACGAGCAGTACTTC. This encodes CASSYSGHGPYEQYF.